A selection of T cell receptor beta chains follows, all from one sample in a study of T cell responses to AZD1222 COVID-19 vaccine. Here immunoSEQ multiplex PCR was the method, and the copy in TCRdb shows in-frame clones only, minus some. The profile covers around 140,000 clones, with over 85% appearing a single time and 5.4% taken by the ten largest. The specimen comprised peripheral blood, sampled on day 0 of AZD1222 vaccination. Every receptor here comes from an adult in good health. Each CDR3 is given with its conserved first and last residue. The D gene is left open where the match is weak. A row's size may be missing; if present it is once, few, many or a size class.

.	.	TRBV6-5	TRBJ1-6	CASSYSRQVYNSPLHF	TGTGCCAGCAGTTACTCCCGACAGGTTTATAATTCACCCCTCCACTTT
.	.	TRBV2	TRBJ1-5	CASSGSTGGLRPQHF	TGTGCCAGCAGTGGATCCACAGGCGGACTAAGGCCCCAGCATTTT
.	.	TRBV7-2	TRBJ1-2	CASRNGGEGMRKDGYTF	TGTGCCAGCCGAAACGGGGGGGAGGGGATGAGGAAGGATGGCTACACCTTC
.	.	TRBV28	TRBJ1-5	CASSFWEEAQPQHF	TGTGCCAGCAGTTTCTGGGAAGAGGCTCAGCCCCAGCATTTT
once	.	TRBV5-6	TRBJ2-7	CASSFTESIYEQYF	TGTGCCAGCAGCTTTACAGAATCGATCTACGAGCAGTACTTC
.	TRBD1	TRBV10-2	TRBJ1-1	CASKNQGAEAFF	TGCGCCAGCAAAAATCAGGGGGCTGAAGCTTTCTTT
.	TRBD2	TRBV19	TRBJ2-1	CASSQTSGGAGEQFF	TGTGCCAGTAGTCAAACTAGCGGGGGGGCAGGGGAGCAGTTCTTC
once	.	TRBV24-1	TRBJ2-3	CATSDSSSAGYRTDTQYF	TGTGCCACCAGTGATTCCTCATCGGCAGGGTATCGCACAGATACGCAGTATTTT
.	.	TRBV4-2	TRBJ1-1	CASSNERTRTEAFF	TGTGCCAGCAGCAACGAGAGGACGCGCACTGAAGCTTTCTTT
.	.	TRBV6-5	TRBJ2-2	CASSYSGGLIIGELFF	TGTGCCAGCAGTTACTCTGGGGGGCTCATCATCGGGGAGCTGTTTTTT
.	.	TRBV7-9	TRBJ1-2	CASSPGLVADGYTF	TGTGCCAGCAGTCCAGGGCTGGTGGCGGATGGCTACACCTTC
.	.	TRBV29-1	TRBJ1-1	CSVGRVNTEAFF	TGCAGCGTTGGGAGGGTGAACACTGAAGCTTTCTTT
.	.	TRBV5-8	TRBJ1-4	CASSLLGVATNEKLFF	TGTGCCAGCAGCTTGCTCGGGGTTGCAACTAATGAAAAACTGTTTTTT
.	TRBD2	TRBV19	TRBJ2-7	CASSRTSGSYEQYF	TGTGCCAGTAGTAGGACTAGCGGGTCCTACGAGCAGTACTTC
.	.	TRBV5-8	TRBJ2-7	CASSFLGQTYEQYF	TGTGCCAGCAGCTTTCTCGGACAGACCTACGAGCAGTACTTC
.	TRBD1	TRBV4-1	TRBJ2-4	CASSYDRVWMNIQYF	TGCGCCAGCAGCTACGACAGGGTCTGGATGAACATTCAGTACTTC
.	.	TRBV28	TRBJ2-7	CASRTIHRGISYEQYF	TGTGCCAGCAGGACAATTCACCGGGGGATCTCCTACGAGCAGTACTTC
.	TRBD1	TRBV7-9	TRBJ1-4	CASSARRGQGHEKLFF	TGTGCCAGCAGCGCAAGGCGGGGACAGGGACACGAAAAACTGTTTTTT
.	.	TRBV5-6	TRBJ2-7	CASSPGQVYEQYF	TGTGCCAGCAGCCCGGGTCAGGTCTACGAGCAGTACTTC
once	TRBD2	TRBV28	TRBJ2-3	CASSLLGLAENTDTQYF	TGTGCCAGCAGCTTGCTGGGACTAGCGGAGAACACAGATACGCAGTATTTT
.	TRBD1	TRBV24-1	TRBJ1-5	CATSERTGDQPQHF	TGTGCCACCAGTGAAAGGACAGGGGATCAGCCCCAGCATTTT
.	.	TRBV11-2	TRBJ1-3	CASRVGNSGNTIYF	TGTGCCAGCCGGGTGGGGAACTCTGGAAACACCATATATTTT
.	.	TRBV5-1	TRBJ2-2	CASSFLDRYTGELFF	TGCGCCAGCAGCTTCCTCGACAGATACACCGGGGAGCTGTTTTTT
.	.	TRBV6-2/TRBV6-3	TRBJ2-7	CASSSPMTTFYEQYF	TGTGCCAGCAGTTCCCCCATGACTACATTCTACGAGCAGTACTTC
.	.	TRBV4-1	TRBJ1-3	CASSQTQSSGNTIYF	TGCGCCAGCAGCCAAACCCAGAGCTCTGGAAACACCATATATTTT
.	.	TRBV6-5	TRBJ2-3	CASRLLADTQYF	TGTGCCAGCAGGTTGCTGGCAGATACGCAGTATTTT
.	TRBD1	TRBV3-1/TRBV3-2	TRBJ1-3	CASSPTTGASSIYF	TGTGCCAGCAGCCCCACGACAGGGGCGTCGTCCATATATTTT
.	TRBD2	TRBV9	TRBJ2-2	CASSVPISGRGNTGELFF	TGTGCCAGCAGCGTCCCAATTAGCGGGAGAGGGAACACCGGGGAGCTGTTTTTT
once	.	TRBV5-5	TRBJ1-1	CASSLAGHSNTEAFF	TGTGCCAGCAGCTTGGCGGGACACAGTAACACTGAAGCTTTCTTT
.	.	TRBV27	TRBJ2-5	CASRSGETQYF	TGTGCCAGCCGAAGCGGTGAGACCCAGTACTTC
.	TRBD1	TRBV29-1	TRBJ2-1	CSIYRDRNEQFF	TGCAGCATATACCGGGACAGAAATGAGCAGTTCTTC
.	.	TRBV7-8	TRBJ2-4	CASRGFGKNIQYF	TGTGCCAGCAGAGGTTTTGGCAAAAACATTCAGTACTTC
.	.	TRBV2	TRBJ2-3	CASKAQPSTDTQYF	TGTGCCAGCAAGGCGCAGCCTAGCACAGATACGCAGTATTTT
.	.	TRBV29-1	TRBJ2-1	CSPTNTYNEQFF	TGCAGCCCCACAAACACCTACAATGAGCAGTTCTTC
.	.	TRBV6-2/TRBV6-3	TRBJ1-2	CASSYWGPGKVDTF	TGTGCCAGCAGTTACTGGGGGCCAGGGAAAGTGGACACCTTC
once	.	TRBV5-1	TRBJ2-3	CASRIEQATDTQYF	TGCGCCAGCAGAATCGAACAGGCCACAGATACGCAGTATTTT
.	.	TRBV6-4	TRBJ2-7	CAKGKWFHRRRGEQYF	TGTGCCAAGGGGAAATGGTTTCATAGGAGGCGAGGGGAGCAGTACTTC
.	.	TRBV28	TRBJ1-1	CASSFVLDTINTEAFF	TGTGCCAGCAGTTTCGTGTTGGACACCATTAACACTGAAGCTTTCTTT
.	.	TRBV6-5	TRBJ1-1	CASSYSLTANTEAFF	TGTGCCAGCAGTTACTCCCTGACAGCGAACACTGAAGCTTTCTTT